This T cell receptor beta chain was identified in a study of blood T cell repertoires in COVID-19. Participant ages covered about 18 to 89 years across 25 or so US areas. Assignments of participants to cohorts depended upon their own reported clinical history. What the recovered Cohort 3 donors had was two negative PCRs, clearance, or symptom resolution. CDR3 size: 14 residues. V was clipped by 4 bases and J by 0 bases, with 7 bases between them. The V gene's germline CDR1 is SNHLY and CDR2 FYNNEI. In the source study's methods: Estimated nucleated cell counts came from reference gene primer amplification. Repertoires were generated with immunoSEQ multiplex PCR, while TCRdb's copy carries only in-frame clones and drops some. The DNA gave D and trimming, while V, J and clone size come from that table. In the table there are roughly 250,000 clones, 70% to 90% of which are singletons.

The receptor was derived from a woman aged 45 to 65 who had recovered from COVID-19. Sequencing used PBMCs or T cells enriched from blood (not recorded which). J is TRBJ1-3 and V is TRBV2, with D unresolved. CDR3 nucleotide sequence: TGTGCCAGCAGTGCGGTGTCCTCTGGAAACACCATATATTTT. Its translation: CASSAVSSGNTIYF.